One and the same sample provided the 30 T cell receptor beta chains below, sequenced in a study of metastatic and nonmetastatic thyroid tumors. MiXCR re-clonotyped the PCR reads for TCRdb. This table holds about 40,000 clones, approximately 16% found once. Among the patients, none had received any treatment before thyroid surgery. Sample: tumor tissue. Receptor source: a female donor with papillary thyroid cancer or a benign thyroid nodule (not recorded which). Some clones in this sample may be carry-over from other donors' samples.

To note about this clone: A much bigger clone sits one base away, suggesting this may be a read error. In nucleotides, the CDR3 is TGCAGCGCTAGCGAGACTTTCGTCACTGAAGCTTTCTTT. Protein: CSASETFVTEAFF. This rearrangement joins TRBV20-1 to TRBJ1-1, with unresolved D. The germline V gene encodes CDR1 DFQATT and CDR2 SNEGSKA (reference sequence). The CDR3 covers 13 residues.

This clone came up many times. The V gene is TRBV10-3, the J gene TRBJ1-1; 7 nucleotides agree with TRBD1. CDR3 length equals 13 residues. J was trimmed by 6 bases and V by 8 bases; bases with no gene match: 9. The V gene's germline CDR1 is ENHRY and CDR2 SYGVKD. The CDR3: CAIFDRELPEAFF. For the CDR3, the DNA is TGTGCCATCTTCGACAGGGAGTTGCCTGAAGCTTTCTTT.

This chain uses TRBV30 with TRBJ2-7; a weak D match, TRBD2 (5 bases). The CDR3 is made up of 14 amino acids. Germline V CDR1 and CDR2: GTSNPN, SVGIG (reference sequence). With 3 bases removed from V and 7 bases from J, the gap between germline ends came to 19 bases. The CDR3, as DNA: TGTGCCTGGAGACTTCCTTGCCAAACGGGGGAGCAGTACTTC. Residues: CAWRLPCQTGEQYF.

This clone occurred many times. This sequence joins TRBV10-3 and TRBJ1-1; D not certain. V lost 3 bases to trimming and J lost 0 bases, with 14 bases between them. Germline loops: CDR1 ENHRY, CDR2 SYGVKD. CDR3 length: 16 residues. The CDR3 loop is CAISERWSDMNTEAFF. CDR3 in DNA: TGTGCCATCAGTGAAAGGTGGTCAGATATGAACACTGAAGCTTTCTTT.

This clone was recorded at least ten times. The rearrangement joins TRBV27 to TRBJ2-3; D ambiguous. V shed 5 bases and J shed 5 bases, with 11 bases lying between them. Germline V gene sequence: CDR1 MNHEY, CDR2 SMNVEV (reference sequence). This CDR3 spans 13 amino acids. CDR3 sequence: CASSLVLGDTQYF. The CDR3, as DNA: TGTGCCAGCAGTCTAGTGTTAGGAGATACGCAGTATTTT.

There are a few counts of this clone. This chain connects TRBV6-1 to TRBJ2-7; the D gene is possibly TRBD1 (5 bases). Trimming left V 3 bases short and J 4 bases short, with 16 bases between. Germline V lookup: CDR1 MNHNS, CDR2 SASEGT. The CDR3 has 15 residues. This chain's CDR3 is CASSERQGAGYEQYF. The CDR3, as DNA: TGTGCCAGCAGTGAGCGGCAGGGTGCTGGGTACGAGCAGTACTTC.

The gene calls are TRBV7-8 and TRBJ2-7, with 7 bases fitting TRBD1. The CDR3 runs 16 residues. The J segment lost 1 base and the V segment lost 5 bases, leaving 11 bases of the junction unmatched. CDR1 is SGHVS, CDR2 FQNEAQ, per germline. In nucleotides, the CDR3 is TGTGCCAGCAGCGCGAAACCGGGACAGAAATCCTACGAGCAGTACTTC. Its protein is CASSAKPGQKSYEQYF.

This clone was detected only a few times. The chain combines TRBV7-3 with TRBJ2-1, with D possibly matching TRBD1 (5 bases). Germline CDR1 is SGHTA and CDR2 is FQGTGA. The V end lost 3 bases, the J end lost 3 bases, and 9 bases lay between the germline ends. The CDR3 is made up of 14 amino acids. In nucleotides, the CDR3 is TGTGCCAGCAGCTTCAGGGAAGGCTACAATGAGCAGTTCTTC. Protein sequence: CASSFREGYNEQFF.

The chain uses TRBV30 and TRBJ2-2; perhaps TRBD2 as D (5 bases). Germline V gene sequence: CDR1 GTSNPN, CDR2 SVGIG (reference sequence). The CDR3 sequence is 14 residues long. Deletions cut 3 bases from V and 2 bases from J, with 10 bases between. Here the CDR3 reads CAWRGSGNTGELFF. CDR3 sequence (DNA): TGTGCCTGGAGGGGAAGCGGAAACACCGGGGAGCTGTTTTTT.

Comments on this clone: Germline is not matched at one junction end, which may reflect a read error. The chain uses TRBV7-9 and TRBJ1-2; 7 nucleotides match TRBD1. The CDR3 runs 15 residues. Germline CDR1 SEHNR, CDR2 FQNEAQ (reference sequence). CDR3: CASSLQGGVPFGYTF. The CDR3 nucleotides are TGTGCCAGTAGCTTGCAGGGGGGAGTCCCCTTTGGCTACACCTTC.

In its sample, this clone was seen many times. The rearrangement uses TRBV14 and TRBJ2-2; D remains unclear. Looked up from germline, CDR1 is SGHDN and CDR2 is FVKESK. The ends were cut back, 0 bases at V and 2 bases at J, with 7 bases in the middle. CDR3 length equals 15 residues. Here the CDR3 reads CASSQEGYNTGELFF. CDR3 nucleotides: TGTGCCAGCAGCCAAGAAGGCTACAACACCGGGGAGCTGTTTTTT.

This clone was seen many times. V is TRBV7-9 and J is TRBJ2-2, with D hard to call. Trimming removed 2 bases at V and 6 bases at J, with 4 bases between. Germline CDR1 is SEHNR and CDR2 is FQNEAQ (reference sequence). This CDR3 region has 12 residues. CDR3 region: CASSLSAGELFF. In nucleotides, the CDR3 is TGTGCCAGCAGCTTATCCGCCGGGGAGCTGTTTTTT.

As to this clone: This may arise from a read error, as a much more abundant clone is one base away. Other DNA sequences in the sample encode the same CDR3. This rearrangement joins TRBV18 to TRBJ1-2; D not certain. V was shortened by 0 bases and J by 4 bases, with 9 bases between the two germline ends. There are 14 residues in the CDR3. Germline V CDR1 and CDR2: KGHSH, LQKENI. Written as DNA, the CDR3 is TGTGCCAGCTCACCACCAGGGCAGCCCTATGGCTACACCTTC. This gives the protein CASSPPGQPYGYTF.

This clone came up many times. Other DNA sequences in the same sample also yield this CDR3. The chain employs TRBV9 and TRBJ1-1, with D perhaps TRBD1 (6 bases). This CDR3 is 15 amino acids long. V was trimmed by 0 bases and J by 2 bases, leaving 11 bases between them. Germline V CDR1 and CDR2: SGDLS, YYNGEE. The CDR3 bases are TGTGCCAGCAGCGTAGAAGGGGGGGGAAACACTGAAGCTTTCTTT. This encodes CASSVEGGGNTEAFF.

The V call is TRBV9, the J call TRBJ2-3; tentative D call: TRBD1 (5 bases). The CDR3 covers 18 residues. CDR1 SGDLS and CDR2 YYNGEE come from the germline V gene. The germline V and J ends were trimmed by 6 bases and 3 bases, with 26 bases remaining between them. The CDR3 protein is CASITPGWTSEATDTQYF. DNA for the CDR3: TGTGCCAGCATCACCCCCGGTTGGACATCCGAAGCGACAGATACGCAGTATTTT.

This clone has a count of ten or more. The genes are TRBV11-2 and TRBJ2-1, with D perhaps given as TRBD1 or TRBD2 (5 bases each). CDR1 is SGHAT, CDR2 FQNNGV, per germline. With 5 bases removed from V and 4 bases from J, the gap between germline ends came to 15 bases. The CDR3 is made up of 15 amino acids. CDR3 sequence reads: CASSPGRGAYNEQFF. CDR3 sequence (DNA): TGTGCCAGCAGCCCAGGGAGAGGGGCTTACAATGAGCAGTTCTTC.

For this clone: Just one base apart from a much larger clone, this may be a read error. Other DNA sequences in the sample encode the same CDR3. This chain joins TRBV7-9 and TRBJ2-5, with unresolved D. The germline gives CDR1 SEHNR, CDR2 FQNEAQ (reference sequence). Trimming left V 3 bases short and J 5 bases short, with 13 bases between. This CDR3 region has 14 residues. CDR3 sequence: CASSFGRALETQYF. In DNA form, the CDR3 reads TGTGCCAGCAGCTTTGGGCGTGCCCTTGAGACCCAGTACTTC.

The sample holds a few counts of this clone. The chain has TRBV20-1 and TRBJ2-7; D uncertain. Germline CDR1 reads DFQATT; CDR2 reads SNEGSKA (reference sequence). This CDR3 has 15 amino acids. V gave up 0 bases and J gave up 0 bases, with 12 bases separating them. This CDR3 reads CSARDRASHSYEQYF. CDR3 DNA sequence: TGCAGTGCTAGAGATCGGGCGTCCCACTCCTACGAGCAGTACTTC.

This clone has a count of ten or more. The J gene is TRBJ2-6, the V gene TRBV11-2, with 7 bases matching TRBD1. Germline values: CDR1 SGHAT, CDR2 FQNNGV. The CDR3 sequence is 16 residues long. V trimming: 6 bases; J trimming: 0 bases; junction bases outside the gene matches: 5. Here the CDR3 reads CASSYTGVSGANVLTF. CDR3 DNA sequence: TGTGCCAGCAGTTATACAGGGGTCTCTGGGGCCAACGTCCTGACTTTC.

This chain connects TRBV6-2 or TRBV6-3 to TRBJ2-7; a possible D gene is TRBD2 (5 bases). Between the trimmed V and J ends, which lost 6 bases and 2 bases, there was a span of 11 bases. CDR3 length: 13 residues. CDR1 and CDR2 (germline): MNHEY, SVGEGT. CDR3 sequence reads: CASRTTLAYEQYF. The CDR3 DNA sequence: TGTGCCAGCAGGACTACGCTAGCCTACGAGCAGTACTTC.

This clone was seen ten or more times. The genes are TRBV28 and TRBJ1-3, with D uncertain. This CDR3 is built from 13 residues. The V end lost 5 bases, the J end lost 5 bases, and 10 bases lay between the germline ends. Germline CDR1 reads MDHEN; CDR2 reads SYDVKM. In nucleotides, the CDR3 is TGTGCCAGCAGTGTACGTGGGAGAAACACCATATATTTT. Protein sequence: CASSVRGRNTIYF.

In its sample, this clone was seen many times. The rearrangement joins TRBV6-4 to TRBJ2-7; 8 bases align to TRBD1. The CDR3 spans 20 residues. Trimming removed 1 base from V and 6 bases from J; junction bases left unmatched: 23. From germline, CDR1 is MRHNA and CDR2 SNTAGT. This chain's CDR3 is CASSDFVGGTGDIFNCEQYF. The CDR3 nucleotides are TGTGCCAGCAGTGACTTTGTTGGGGGGACAGGTGATATCTTCAACTGCGAGCAGTACTTC.

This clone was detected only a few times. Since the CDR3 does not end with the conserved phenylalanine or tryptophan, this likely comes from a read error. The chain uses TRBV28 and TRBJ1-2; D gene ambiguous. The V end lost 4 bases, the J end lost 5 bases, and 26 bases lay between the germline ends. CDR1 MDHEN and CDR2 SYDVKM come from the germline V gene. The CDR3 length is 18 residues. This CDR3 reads CASSSPPLGLARSYGYTL. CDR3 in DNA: TGTGCCAGCAGTTCCCCCCCACTCGGACTCGCACGTTCATATGGCTACACCCTC.

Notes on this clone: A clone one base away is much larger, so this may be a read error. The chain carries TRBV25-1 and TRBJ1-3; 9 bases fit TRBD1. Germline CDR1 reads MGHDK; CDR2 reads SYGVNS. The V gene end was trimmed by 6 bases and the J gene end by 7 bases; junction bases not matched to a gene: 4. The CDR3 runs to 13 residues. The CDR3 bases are TGTGCCAGCAGAGGGGACAGGGTGAACACCATATATTTT. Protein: CASRGDRVNTIYF.

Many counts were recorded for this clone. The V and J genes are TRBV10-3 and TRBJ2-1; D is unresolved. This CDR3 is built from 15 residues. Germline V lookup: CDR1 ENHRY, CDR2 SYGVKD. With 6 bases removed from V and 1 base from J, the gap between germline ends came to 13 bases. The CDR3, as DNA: TGTGCCATCAGGGAAGCAGGATTGTCCTACAATGAGCAGTTCTTC. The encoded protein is CAIREAGLSYNEQFF.

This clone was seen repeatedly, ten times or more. The CDR3 region has the DNA TGCAGCGTTGAGTACAATGAGCAGTTCTTC. Protein sequence: CSVEYNEQFF. The chain employs TRBV29-1 and TRBJ2-1, with D uncertain. Trimming left V 3 bases short and J 4 bases short, with 1 base between. CDR1 is SQVTM and CDR2 is ANQGSEA in the germline V gene. The CDR3 is made up of 10 amino acids.

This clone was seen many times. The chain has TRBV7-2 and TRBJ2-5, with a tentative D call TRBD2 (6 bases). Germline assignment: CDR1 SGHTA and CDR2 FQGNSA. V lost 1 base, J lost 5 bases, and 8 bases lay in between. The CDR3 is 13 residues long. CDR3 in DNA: TGTGCCAGCAGCTTAGGGAGGGACGAGACCCAGTACTTC. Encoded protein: CASSLGRDETQYF.

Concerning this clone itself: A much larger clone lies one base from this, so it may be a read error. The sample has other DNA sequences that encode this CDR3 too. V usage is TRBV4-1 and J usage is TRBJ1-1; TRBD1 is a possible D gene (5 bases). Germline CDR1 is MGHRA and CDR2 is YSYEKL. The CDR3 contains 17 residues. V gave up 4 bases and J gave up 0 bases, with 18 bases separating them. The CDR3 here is CASSLRDWRIVNTEAFF. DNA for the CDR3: TGCGCCAGCAGCCTTAGGGACTGGCGGATCGTGAACACTGAAGCTTTCTTT.

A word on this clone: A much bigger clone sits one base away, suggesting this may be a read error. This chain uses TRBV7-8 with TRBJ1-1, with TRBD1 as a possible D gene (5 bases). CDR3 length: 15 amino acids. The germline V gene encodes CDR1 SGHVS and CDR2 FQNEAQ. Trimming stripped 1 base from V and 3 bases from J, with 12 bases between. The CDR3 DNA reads TGTGCCAGCAGCTTAGGTCAGGTACAGGACACTGAAGCTTTCTTT. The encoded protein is CASSLGQVQDTEAFF.

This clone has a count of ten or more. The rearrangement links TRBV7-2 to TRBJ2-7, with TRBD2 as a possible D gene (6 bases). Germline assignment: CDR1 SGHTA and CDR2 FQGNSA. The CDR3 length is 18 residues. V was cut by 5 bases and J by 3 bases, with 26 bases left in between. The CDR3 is CASSSSIIGASGGYEQYF. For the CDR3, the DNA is TGTGCCAGCAGCAGCTCAATTATTGGGGCCTCCGGGGGCTACGAGCAGTACTTC.